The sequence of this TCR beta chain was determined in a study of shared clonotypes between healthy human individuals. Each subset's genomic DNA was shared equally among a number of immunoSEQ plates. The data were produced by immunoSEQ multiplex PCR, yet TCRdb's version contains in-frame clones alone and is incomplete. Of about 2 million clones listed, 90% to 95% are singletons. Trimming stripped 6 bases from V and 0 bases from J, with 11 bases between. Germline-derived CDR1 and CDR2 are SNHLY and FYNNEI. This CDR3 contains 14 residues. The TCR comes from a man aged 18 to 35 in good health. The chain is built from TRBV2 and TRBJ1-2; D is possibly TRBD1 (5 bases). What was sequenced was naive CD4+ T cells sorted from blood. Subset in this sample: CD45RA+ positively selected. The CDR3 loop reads CASSADNTNYGYTF. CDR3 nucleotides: TGTGCCAGCAGCGCGGACAACACTAACTATGGCTACACCTTC.